This T cell receptor (beta chain) was recorded in a study of T cells in Graves' hyperthyroidism and ophthalmopathy. Study-wide results and limits: Blood also contained most expanded thyroid clonotypes above 0.001.

Diagnosis of hyperthyroidism was new in patients aged 18 to 65, and its duration was under 2 months. Cells are PBMCs isolated from more than 8.5 ml of fresh blood. The V end was cut by 5 bases, the J end by 8 bases, with 16 bases between. The CDR3 spans 15 residues. Germline values: CDR1 MNHNS, CDR2 SASEGT. The table lists this clonotype with a few counts. Antigen specificity is unknown. RNA transcripts served as the template for amplifying TCR beta CDR3 regions. The HTBI primer set drove a first-round RT-PCR of the TCR CDR3. TCRdb reprocessed the multiplex PCR reads via MiXCR and lists one record per CDR3 protein. The sample has 300,000 to 450,000 distinct CDR3 sequences, 20% to 30% seen once.

The chain combines TRBV6-1 with TRBJ1-6; D gene unclear. The sequencing sample was made of blood. This receptor was taken from a man aged 50 to 60 with Graves' hyperthyroidism. This CDR3 is CASSKRTAGDSPLHF. The CDR3 region has the DNA TGTGCCAGCAGTAAACGGACCGCCGGGGATTCACCCCTCCACTTT.